The 4 T cell receptor beta chains given below trace back to one sample, sequenced in a study of T cells in localized non-small cell lung cancer (TCRdb year 2020). Library preparation was by the immunoSEQ multiplex PCR assay. TCRdb mirrors the immuneACCESS table, restricted to in-frame sequences. Some clones are absent from its copies; in checked studies, under half trace to an unresolved V gene, and the reason for the others is unknown. Across this sample there are approximately 35,000 clones, with roughly 90% seen only once. Of the sample, about 3.9% falls within the top ten clones. Sequences were derived from peripheral blood, sampled before any cancer treatment. The receptors originated from a man aged 35 to 69 with stage I lung adenocarcinoma.

The chain recombines TRBV9 with TRBJ2-5; the match to TRBD1 covers 10 bases. Germline trimming cut 3 bases from V and 3 bases from J; bases unmatched to any gene: 5. The CDR3 loop spans 15 amino acids. From germline, CDR1 is SGDLS and CDR2 YYNGEE. CDR3 nucleotide sequence: TGTGCCAGCAGCGGCGACAGGGGGCGGGAAGAGACCCAGTACTTC. Protein: CASSGDRGREETQYF.

V and J are TRBV19 and TRBJ1-2; D may be TRBD1 (6 bases). Trimming cost V 3 bases and J 7 bases, with 15 bases left between them. Germline-derived CDR1 and CDR2 are LNHDA and SQIVND (reference sequence). The CDR3 totals 14 residues. CDR3 nucleotides: TGTGCCAGTAGTATGCGGGCAGGGGAGTCTGGCTACACCTTC. It translates to CASSMRAGESGYTF.

The chain employs TRBV18 and TRBJ2-2; TRBD1 matches 8 bases. J gave up 3 bases and V 2 bases, and 8 bases lay outside the gene matches. The CDR3 runs to 17 residues. Germline CDR1 and CDR2: KGHSH and LQKENI. The CDR3 DNA reads TGTGCCAGCTCACCAGGTTGGACAGGGAAAGACACCGGGGAGCTGTTTTTT. It translates to CASSPGWTGKDTGELFF.

J is TRBJ1-1 and V is TRBV6-1; the match to TRBD1 covers 7 bases. V lost 8 bases, J lost 0 bases, and 6 bases stayed unmatched. CDR1 and CDR2 from the germline V gene are MNHNS and SASEGT. The CDR3 runs 14 residues. The CDR3 DNA reads TGTGCCAGCGAGAACAGGGGCATGAACACTGAAGCTTTCTTT. It translates to CASENRGMNTEAFF.